This TCR beta chain comes out of a study of tumor-infiltrating lymphocytes in primary liver carcinoma (dated by TCRdb to about 2017). With respect to the entire study: Between late 2015 and March 2016, about 5 patients in China with histopathologically diagnosed primary liver carcinoma had their tumors surgically resected. Technical replicate repertoires showed high reproducibility, with mean shared-clone rates roughly 0.87 and correlation coefficients above 0.98. The five patients, three men and two women aged 30 to 69 years, had hepatocellular carcinoma (four) or combined HCC and intrahepatic cholangiocarcinoma (one). Roughly 3.5 to 8 million productive TCRbeta reads were obtained per sample, and no significant difference in read depth was found between tissue types. For each liver tumor, the study sampled five regions along with adjacent normal tissue and blood, and applied TCRbeta repertoire sequencing, expression microarrays and whole-exome sequencing. A total of approximately 35 specimens from 5 patients underwent TCRbeta repertoire sequencing, comprising 25 tumor regions, 5 adjacent noncancerous liver tissues and 5 peripheral blood samples. The tumors of the five patients were staged as T1-T3 N0M0, with maximum diameters ranging from 4.2 to 10 cm.

CDR1 and CDR2, per the germline V gene (reference sequence), are MNHNY and SVGAGI. Its CDR3 holds 14 amino acids, cysteine through phenylalanine. Here the CDR3 DNA is all that survives: 42 bases in frame from base 1. Blood RNA was extracted from unsorted whole blood using TRIzol reagent, and germline DNA was obtained with the DNeasy Blood & Tissue kit. Patients had chronic HBV infection and were treatment-naive at sampling. Before surgery, 4 to 5 milliliters of peripheral blood were collected into K2EDTA tubes. Points on this clonotype: The antigen it recognizes is unknown. A read error may produce the germline difference seen at one junction end.

Findings and caveats that apply to the study as a whole: Repertoire overlap was higher between tumor regions (mean roughly 35%) than tumor-adjacent (approximately 17%) or tumor-blood (14%) pairs, consistent with antigen-driven expansion. Compared with blood, tumors had a significantly larger share of the repertoire taken up by the top 250 clones (p = 0.039). With just a few patients in the study, the authors point out that the findings should be validated in a larger study. Because only the TCR beta chain was sequenced and unpaired alpha chains were not captured, true repertoire diversity is likely underestimated. Because the samples were bulk and unsorted, CD4+ and CD8+ T cell repertoires could not be compared.

A constant-region primer and ProtoScript II reverse transcriptase were used to reverse-transcribe TCRbeta-specific cDNA from roughly 0.55 ug total RNA. The TCRbeta libraries were prepared through three rounds of nested multiplex PCR following a slightly modified ARM-PCR procedure. Each of the first two PCR rounds ran for roughly 9 cycles and used multiplex TRBV1-TRBV30 forward primers together with a Cbeta reverse primer. Sample barcodes and Illumina adapters were attached in a final 25-cycle PCR using Deep VentR polymerase. Before sequencing, amplicons of 200-500 bp were purified from gel using a QIAquick gel extraction kit. An Illumina HiSeq 2500 was used to sequence the TCRbeta amplicons, generating 250-bp paired-end reads. The original methods were these. Trimmomatic v0.33 was used to quality-trim the reads, and FLASH v1.2.11 was used to merge paired reads so that full CDR3 sequences could be recovered. V, D and J germline segments were assigned to the rearranged TCRbeta sequences using MiGEC v1.2.1b. Clonotype statistics and Shannon-Wiener diversity indices were calculated with VDJtools v1.0.0. Except for diversity analysis, only each sample's 250 most abundant clonotypes were used in subsequent analyses to reduce sampling bias. TCRdb cleaned the public reads at Q25 with fastp, built clones with MiXCR and kept in-frame beta chains. Each CDR3 protein gets just one entry, which takes the most common genes and DNA from the rows behind it. The V and J calls follow TCRdb's processing rather than the paper's. This sample is represented by almost 200,000 distinct CDR3 sequences; 65% of them were singletons. The ten biggest clones cover approximately 7% of the sample.

The sequence derives from a woman aged 55-69 years with primary liver carcinoma and hepatitis B virus infection. The sample taken for sequencing was peripheral blood. The chain is made from TRBV6-6 and TRBJ2-7, with TRBD2 tentatively as D gene (6 bases match). The encoded CDR3 is CVSSQTGGPYEQYF. The DNA sequence is TGTGTCAGCAGCCAAACAGGAGGGCCCTACGAGCAGTACTTC.